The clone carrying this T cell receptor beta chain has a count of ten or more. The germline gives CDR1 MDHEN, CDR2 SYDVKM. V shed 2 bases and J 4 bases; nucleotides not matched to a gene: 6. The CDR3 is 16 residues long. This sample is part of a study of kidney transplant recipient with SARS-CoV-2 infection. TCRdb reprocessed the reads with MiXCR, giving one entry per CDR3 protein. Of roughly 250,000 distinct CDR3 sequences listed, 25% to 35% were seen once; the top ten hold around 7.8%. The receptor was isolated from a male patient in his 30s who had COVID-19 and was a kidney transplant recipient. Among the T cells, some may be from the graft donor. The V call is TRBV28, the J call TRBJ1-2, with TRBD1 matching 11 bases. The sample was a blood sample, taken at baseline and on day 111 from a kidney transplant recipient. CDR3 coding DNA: TGTGCCAGCAGTTTAAAGGACAGGGGGCATCGCTATGGCTACACCTTC. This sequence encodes CASSLKDRGHRYGYTF.